The 20 T cell receptor beta chains in this list originate from one sample, sequenced in a study of CD8+ T cells in alopecia areata. Sequencing relied on a cDNA template that was reverse transcribed from extracted RNA. Sequenced by immunoSEQ multiplex PCR; TCRdb stores in-frame clones only, minus some. This table has about 180,000 clones, 59% appearing once. Source: CD4+ T cells sorted from blood, taken at week 0. Source of these receptors: a human donor with alopecia areata.

V gene TRBV27 combines with J gene TRBJ1-2, with 7 bases aligning to TRBD1. From germline, CDR1 is MNHEY and CDR2 SMNVEV (reference sequence). V was pared by 5 bases and J by 7 bases, with 10 bases of the junction left unmatched. The length of the CDR3 is 14 residues. CDR3 DNA sequence: TGTGCCAGCAGTCCACTAGGGGGCGGTGGTGGCTACACCTTC. Amino acids: CASSPLGGGGGYTF.

J is TRBJ2-3 and V is TRBV6-5; the D call may be TRBD1 or TRBD2 (5 bases each). This CDR3 comprises 13 residues. V was shortened by 7 bases and J by 1 base, with 9 bases between the two germline ends. Per germline, CDR1 MNHEY and CDR2 SVGAGI. The CDR3 reads CASTRDGTDTQYF. The CDR3 region has the DNA TGTGCCAGCACCCGGGACGGCACAGATACGCAGTATTTT.

This sequence joins TRBV7-2 and TRBJ2-7; no firm D call. Germline assignment: CDR1 SGHTA and CDR2 FQGNSA. The V end was cut by 0 bases, the J end by 0 bases, with 9 bases between. This CDR3 has 15 amino acids. CDR3 sequence: CASSLALWGSYEQYF. The CDR3 DNA follows: TGTGCCAGCAGCTTAGCGTTATGGGGCTCCTACGAGCAGTACTTC.

To note about this clone: Other DNA sequences in the same sample also yield this CDR3. CDR3 loop: CASSPSSNQPQHF. CDR3 sequence (DNA): TGTGCCAGCAGCCCCAGTAGCAATCAGCCCCAGCATTTT. The rearrangement uses TRBV7-2 and TRBJ1-5; the D is unclear. Germline lookup yields CDR1 SGHTA and CDR2 FQGNSA. The V and J ends lost 5 bases and 0 bases respectively, with 5 bases between them. This CDR3 comprises 13 residues.

This clone occurred a few times. The CDR3: CASSHHGTGRAKNIQYF. The CDR3 DNA sequence: TGCGCCAGCAGTCATCACGGGACAGGGAGAGCCAAAAACATTCAGTACTTC. The gene calls are TRBV23-1 and TRBJ2-4, with 9 bases matching TRBD1. TRBV23-1 is known as an ORF, though its function is uncertain. With V trimmed by 3 bases and J by 0 bases, 6 bases remained unmatched. This CDR3 region has 17 residues.

The V gene is TRBV6-6, the J gene TRBJ1-5; 8 nucleotides align to TRBD1. Germline CDR1 MNHNY, CDR2 SVGAGI (reference sequence). The trim removed 5 bases at V and 6 bases at J, leaving 3 bases unmatched. The CDR3 extends over 13 amino acids. The CDR3 bases are TGTGCCAGCAGTCCGGGACAGGCTCAGCCCCAGCATTTT. Translated, it gives CASSPGQAQPQHF.

The chain employs TRBV5-1 and TRBJ1-6; D may be TRBD1 (6 bases). Trimming took off 0 bases at V and 8 bases at J, with 9 bases between the two ends. This CDR3 is built from 14 residues. Germline CDR1 is SGHRS and CDR2 is YFSETQ. The CDR3 coding sequence is TGCGCCAGCAGCTTGGGACAGGATCATTCACCCCTCCACTTT. Encoded protein: CASSLGQDHSPLHF.

This clone turned up a few times. The chain is built from TRBV29-1 and TRBJ2-3; TRBD1 matches at 7 bases. J gave up 2 bases and V 4 bases, and 3 bases lay outside the gene matches. Germline CDR1 SQVTM, CDR2 ANQGSEA. This CDR3 spans 13 amino acids. The CDR3 nucleotides are TGCAGCGTTGGGGGACAGAACACAGATACGCAGTATTTT. Amino acids: CSVGGQNTDTQYF.

This sequence joins TRBV19 and TRBJ1-5, with D possibly TRBD1 on 6 matching bases. This CDR3 has 15 amino acids. Between the trimmed V and J ends, which lost 4 bases and 1 base, there was a span of 11 bases. Germline V gives CDR1 LNHDA, CDR2 SQIVND (reference sequence). The CDR3 sequence: CASSTYRVSNQPQHF. The CDR3 nucleotides are TGTGCCAGTAGTACTTACAGGGTCAGCAATCAGCCCCAGCATTTT.

J is TRBJ2-7 and V is TRBV23-1, with D unclear. TRBV23-1 is sorted into the ORF group, with uncertain function. The CDR3 is 13 residues long. The V and J ends lost 5 bases and 2 bases respectively, with 10 bases between them. The CDR3 nucleotides read TGCGCCAGCAGTTGGTGTTCGCCCTACGAGCAGTACTTC. It encodes CASSWCSPYEQYF.

As DNA, the CDR3 is TGTGCCAGCAGCGTCCTAGGGGTCGAGGTCACCGGGGAGCTGTTTTTT. Translating gives CASSVLGVEVTGELFF. The chain couples TRBV9 to TRBJ2-2; possible D gene TRBD1, 5 bases. Per the germline V gene, CDR1 is SGDLS and CDR2 is YYNGEE. Trimming left V 2 bases short and J 4 bases short, with 15 bases between. This CDR3 has 16 amino acids. The variable domain in full, completed from reference TRBV9 and TRBJ2-2, reads DSGVTQTPKHLITATGQRVTLRCSPRSGDLSVYWYQQSLDQGLQFLIQYYNGEERAKGNILERFSAQQFPDLHSELNLSSLELGDSALYFCASSVLGVEVTGELFFGEGSRLTVL.

This chain connects TRBV29-1 to TRBJ2-3; 8 bases map to TRBD1. This CDR3 region has 13 residues. Germline V gives CDR1 SQVTM, CDR2 ANQGSEA. J was trimmed by 1 base and V by 3 bases; bases with no gene match: 0. CDR3 in DNA: TGCAGCGTTGAGACAGGGGGCACAGATACGCAGTATTTT. It yields the protein CSVETGGTDTQYF.

V usage is TRBV7-9 and J usage is TRBJ1-6, with 9 bases that match TRBD1. This CDR3 region has 17 residues. CDR1 SEHNR and CDR2 FQNEAQ come from the germline V gene (reference sequence). V was pared by 0 bases and J by 11 bases, with 11 bases of the junction left unmatched. CDR3 DNA: TGTGCCAGCAGCTTAGCCGGGACAGGGCTCGTGATTGCACCCCTCCACTTT. Translation gives CASSLAGTGLVIAPLHF.

The chain uses TRBV27 and TRBJ1-6; no clear D. The germline gives CDR1 MNHEY, CDR2 SMNVEV (reference sequence). The CDR3 has 15 residues. V gave up 1 base and J gave up 7 bases, with 11 bases separating them. The CDR3 spells CASSLFSEQNSPLHF. As DNA, the CDR3 is TGTGCCAGCAGTTTATTCAGCGAGCAGAATTCACCCCTCCACTTT.

This chain connects TRBV7-9 to TRBJ1-5; D might be TRBD1 (5 bases). CDR1 and CDR2 from the germline V gene are SEHNR and FQNEAQ (reference sequence). V shed 4 bases and J shed 5 bases, with 9 bases lying between them. The CDR3 is 13 amino acids. CDR3 sequence (DNA): TGTGCCAGCAGCTGGGGGGGTGATCAGCCCCAGCATTTT. The encoded protein is CASSWGGDQPQHF.

The chain carries TRBV15 and TRBJ1-6; a possible D gene is TRBD1 (5 bases). V was shortened by 3 bases and J by 7 bases, with 10 bases between the two germline ends. This CDR3 has 14 amino acids. CDR1 and CDR2 from the germline V gene are LNHNV and YYDKDF (reference sequence). As DNA, the CDR3 is TGTGCCACCAGCAGTAGACAGCCGAATTCACCCCTCCACTTT. Translation gives CATSSRQPNSPLHF.

The V and J genes are TRBV15 and TRBJ1-4, with a tentative D call TRBD1 (6 bases). Between the trimmed V and J ends, which lost 3 bases and 8 bases, there was a span of 16 bases. The length of the CDR3 is 15 residues. Germline CDR1 LNHNV, CDR2 YYDKDF (reference sequence). The CDR3 DNA reads TGTGCCACCAGCAGGCCCGGGGGGCTTGTGGAAAAACTGTTTTTT. This sequence encodes CATSRPGGLVEKLFF.

J is TRBJ2-1 and V is TRBV25-1; 10 bases are a match to TRBD2. V was clipped by 3 bases and J by 4 bases; unmatched bases: 6. The germline V gene has CDR1 MGHDK and CDR2 SYGVNS. The CDR3 has 16 residues. The CDR3 sequence: CASSDLTSGAYNEQFF. The CDR3 coding sequence is TGTGCCAGCAGTGACCTAACTAGCGGGGCTTACAATGAGCAGTTCTTC.

This chain links TRBV10-1 with TRBJ2-5; no clear D gene. Germline loops: CDR1 WNHNN, CDR2 SYGVQD (reference sequence). The V end was cut by 4 bases, the J end by 1 base, with 7 bases between. The CDR3 contains 13 residues. The CDR3 spells CASSGRLQETQYF. CDR3 coding DNA: TGCGCCAGCAGTGGCAGACTCCAAGAGACCCAGTACTTC.

The chain links TRBV30 to TRBJ1-6, with 8 bases lining up with TRBD1. The V segment lost 2 bases and the J segment 8 bases; nucleotides outside the gene matches: 11. Per germline, CDR1 GTSNPN and CDR2 SVGIG (reference sequence). The CDR3 is made up of 16 amino acids. The CDR3 region has the DNA TGTGCCTGGAGTCCAAGGACAGGGACAGCCCATTCACCCCTCCACTTT. Its protein product is CAWSPRTGTAHSPLHF.